A selection of T cell receptor beta chains follows, all from one sample in a study of CD8 T cells in ankylosing spondylitis. From the 5' RACE reads, TCRdb called clonotypes with MiXCR, one entry per CDR3 protein. Found here are over 200,000 distinct CDR3 sequences, approximately 16% of them singletons; the top ten hold under 55%. Sequencing was carried out using blood, either unsorted or a sorted T cell fraction (not recorded which). The receptors were gathered from a male donor with ankylosing spondylitis. CDR3s include the opening cysteine and the closing phenylalanine or tryptophan. The D gene is left open where the match is weak. Some rows have no size entry. The others give once, few or many, or a class for an expanded clone.

d_call	cdr3_length	j_call	clone_size	v_call	cdr3_aa	cdr3_nt
.	13	TRBJ1-1	.	TRBV12-5	CASGLYRGTEAFF	TGTGCTAGTGGTTTGTATAGGGGCACTGAAGCTTTCTTT
.	16	TRBJ2-7	few	TRBV7-6	CASSPSQLVVSGEQYF	TGTGCCAGCAGCCCTTCACAGCTAGTCGTGAGTGGCGAGCAGTACTTC
.	14	TRBJ2-7	.	TRBV28	CASTNRLGPYEQYF	TGTGCCAGCACCAACCGGTTGGGGCCGTACGAGCAGTACTTC
.	16	TRBJ2-7	.	TRBV29-1	CSVEKRTGTNSYEQYF	TGCAGCGTTGAGAAGAGAACCGGGACAAACTCCTACGAGCAGTACTTC
.	14	TRBJ2-3	.	TRBV7-8	CASSPPSGPDTQYF	TGTGCCAGCAGCCCTCCCTCGGGGCCAGATACGCAGTATTTT
.	14	TRBJ2-5	.	TRBV7-6	CASSLRGEAETQYF	TGTGCCAGCAGCTTAAGAGGGGAGGCGGAGACCCAGTACTTC
TRBD1	14	TRBJ2-7	many	TRBV4-1	CASSQGQGTYEQYF	TGCGCCAGCAGCCAAGGACAGGGAACCTACGAGCAGTACTTC
.	14	TRBJ2-7	.	TRBV27	CASSLNGGSYEQYF	TGTGCCAGCAGTTTAAATGGCGGCTCCTACGAGCAGTACTTC
.	13	TRBJ1-1	few	TRBV6-1	CASSSSEDSEAFF	TGTGCCAGCAGCTCTTCTGAGGACTCTGAAGCTTTCTTT
.	14	TRBJ2-2	few	TRBV7-9	CASSLAVTAGELFF	TGTGCCAGCAGCTTAGCGGTAACAGCCGGGGAGCTGTTTTTT
TRBD2	15	TRBJ2-3	.	TRBV6-5	CASSYSSGSADTQYF	TGTGCCAGCAGTTACTCAAGCGGGAGCGCAGATACGCAGTATTTT
.	15	TRBJ2-2	.	TRBV4-3	CASSQDAFNTGELFF	TGCGCCAGCAGCCAAGATGCTTTTAACACCGGGGAGCTGTTTTTT
.	14	TRBJ1-1	.	TRBV6-5	CASSYQGLNTEAFF	TGTGCCAGCAGTTACCAGGGGCTGAACACTGAAGCTTTCTTT
TRBD2	15	TRBJ2-1	many	TRBV27	CASSKGTSPYNEQFF	TGTGCCAGCAGCAAGGGGACTAGCCCCTACAATGAGCAGTTCTTC
TRBD2	14	TRBJ2-7	.	TRBV4-1	CASSLRLATYEQYF	TGCGCCAGCAGCCTCAGACTAGCAACCTACGAGCAGTACTTC
.	14	TRBJ2-2	many	TRBV12-3/TRBV12-4	CASSLGTSTGELFF	TGTGCCAGCAGTCTCGGAACTAGCACTGGGGAGCTGTTTTTT
TRBD1	13	TRBJ1-5	few	TRBV29-1	CSVPGQGNQPQHF	TGCAGCGTTCCCGGACAGGGCAATCAGCCCCAGCATTTT
.	18	TRBJ1-1	few	TRBV5-1	CASSLKWDTLNEDTEAFF	TGCGCCAGCAGCTTGAAGTGGGACACCCTCAACGAGGACACTGAAGCTTTCTTT
.	13	TRBJ2-4	few	TRBV20-1	CSARDRAKNIQYF	TGCAGTGCTAGGGACAGAGCCAAAAACATTCAGTACTTC
.	14	TRBJ2-7	.	TRBV14	CASSPRLLSYEQYF	TGTGCCAGCAGCCCCAGACTTTTATCCTACGAGCAGTACTTC
.	13	TRBJ1-2	many	TRBV5-1	CASSLGPNYGYTF	TGCGCCAGCAGCTTAGGGCCTAACTATGGCTACACCTTC
.	15	TRBJ1-3	.	TRBV5-1	CASSQDAYSGNTIYF	TGCGCCAGCAGCCAGGACGCTTACTCTGGAAACACCATATATTTT
.	14	TRBJ2-7	.	TRBV15	CATSFRPQHYEQYF	TGTGCCACCAGCTTCAGACCTCAACACTACGAGCAGTACTTC
.	13	TRBJ1-2	.	TRBV27	CASSPRGPYGYTF	TGTGCCAGCAGTCCCCGGGGGCCCTATGGCTACACCTTC
.	14	TRBJ2-1	few	TRBV15	CATSRWGVDNEQFF	TGTGCCACCAGCAGATGGGGAGTTGACAATGAGCAGTTCTTC
.	14	TRBJ1-1	few	TRBV9	CASSVVGLDTEAFF	TGTGCCAGCAGCGTAGTGGGATTGGACACTGAAGCTTTCTTT
.	16	TRBJ1-2	few	TRBV28	CASSLFKVGANYGYTF	TGTGCCAGCAGTTTATTTAAAGTTGGGGCTAACTATGGCTACACCTTC
.	12	TRBJ1-5	.	TRBV5-6	CASSLTSGPQHF	TGTGCCAGCAGCTTAACCTCGGGACCCCAGCATTTT
TRBD1	12	TRBJ1-1	.	TRBV7-9	CASSHGQDEAFF	TGTGCCAGCAGCCACGGACAGGATGAAGCTTTCTTT
.	12	TRBJ2-7	few	TRBV20-1	CSVQDPPREQYF	TGCAGTGTTCAAGACCCACCCCGGGAGCAGTACTTC
TRBD2	15	TRBJ2-7	.	TRBV20-1	CSAASSGSGSYEQYF	TGCAGTGCTGCCTCTAGCGGGAGTGGGTCCTACGAGCAGTACTTC
.	17	TRBJ2-1	few	TRBV12-3/TRBV12-4	CASRGDVVVSSYNEQFF	TGTGCCAGCAGAGGAGACGTGGTAGTGAGCTCCTACAATGAGCAGTTCTTC
TRBD1	17	TRBJ2-1	many	TRBV5-1	CASSLGQGVSSYNEQFF	TGCGCCAGCAGCTTGGGCCAGGGGGTAAGCTCCTACAATGAGCAGTTCTTC
TRBD1	14	TRBJ1-4	.	TRBV7-9	CASSSGTGNEKLFF	TGTGCCAGCAGCTCCGGGACAGGGAATGAAAAACTGTTTTTT
.	19	TRBJ2-7	few	TRBV29-1	CSVAWGVDLETVSSYEQYF	TGCAGCGTGGCGTGGGGAGTCGATTTAGAAACAGTCAGCTCCTACGAGCAGTACTTC
TRBD2	13	TRBJ2-7	few	TRBV5-1	CASSLEAGGEQYF	TGCGCCAGCAGCTTGGAGGCGGGGGGTGAGCAGTACTTC
.	16	TRBJ2-5	few	TRBV25-1	CASSEYGTGSQETQYF	TGTGCCAGCAGTGAATATGGGACGGGGAGTCAAGAGACCCAGTACTTC
.	15	TRBJ1-4	few	TRBV4-3	CASSQDREADEKLFF	TGCGCCAGCAGCCAAGACCGCGAGGCTGATGAAAAACTGTTTTTT
.	12	TRBJ2-7	.	TRBV20-1	CSANSGAYEQYF	TGCAGTGCTAACTCGGGGGCCTACGAGCAGTACTTC
.	14	TRBJ2-5	.	TRBV5-1	CASSFWAGQETQYF	TGCGCCAGCAGCTTTTGGGCAGGGCAAGAGACCCAGTACTTC
.	13	TRBJ2-7	.	TRBV27	CASSFRGSPEQYF	TGTGCCAGCAGTTTTAGAGGGTCGCCCGAGCAGTACTTC
TRBD2	15	TRBJ2-1	few	TRBV11-2	CASSVPGGGYNEQFF	TGTGCCAGCAGCGTCCCCGGGGGGGGGTACAATGAGCAGTTCTTC